The text below deals with one TCR beta chain. Its antigen is still unknown. The data belong to a study of T cell responses to AZD1222 COVID-19 vaccine. Study-wide results and limits: White British ancestry dominated among donors, who included more females, and clonal diversity was possibly underestimated.

Sequencing used immunoSEQ multiplex PCR; TCRdb keeps in-frame clones, though not all of them. This table holds approximately 110,000 clones, approximately 90% found once. Looked up from germline, CDR1 is SGHTS and CDR2 is YDEGEE. The CDR3 has 15 amino acids. V was shortened by 0 bases and J by 6 bases, with 10 bases between the two germline ends. This TCR derives from an adult in good health. The chain has TRBV5-8 and TRBJ1-6, with D perhaps matching TRBD1 (5 bases). The specimen was peripheral blood, collected on day 0 of AZD1222 vaccination. CDR3 sequence reads: CASSLVGDLNSPLHF. The CDR3 DNA is TGTGCCAGCAGCTTGGTAGGGGACCTTAATTCACCCCTCCACTTT.